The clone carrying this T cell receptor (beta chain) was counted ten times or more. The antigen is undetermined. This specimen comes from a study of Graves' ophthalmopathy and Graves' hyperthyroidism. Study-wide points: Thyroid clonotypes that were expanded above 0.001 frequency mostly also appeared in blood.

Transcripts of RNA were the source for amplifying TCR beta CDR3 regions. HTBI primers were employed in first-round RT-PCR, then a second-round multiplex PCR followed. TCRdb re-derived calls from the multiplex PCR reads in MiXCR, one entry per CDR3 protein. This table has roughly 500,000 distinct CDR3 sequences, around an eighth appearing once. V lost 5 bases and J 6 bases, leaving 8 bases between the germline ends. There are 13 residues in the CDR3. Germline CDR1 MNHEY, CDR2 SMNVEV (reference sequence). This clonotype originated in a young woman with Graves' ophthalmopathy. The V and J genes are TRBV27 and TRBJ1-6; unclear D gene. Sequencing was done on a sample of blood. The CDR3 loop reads CASSAYINSPLHF. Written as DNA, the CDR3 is TGTGCCAGCAGTGCCTACATTAATTCACCCCTCCACTTT.